This TCR beta chain was sequenced in a study of blood T cell repertoires in COVID-19. The wider study: Whether acute or convalescent, the COVID-19 samples came from the United States, Italy and Spain. From T cells, B-cell-depleted T cells, or PBMCs came the material, which was cDNA or gDNA.

Per the original methods: Amplification of reference gene primers was used by the study to estimate nucleated cell counts. Clones were read by immunoSEQ multiplex PCR, and TCRdb kept only the in-frame ones, dropping some. V and J calls and clone size are given by that table; D and trimming were obtained from the DNA. The table has around 180,000 clones, approximately 90% seen once. The CDR3 sequence is 15 residues long. Germline V gene lookup returns CDR1 SGHTA and CDR2 FQGNSA. Trimming took 5 bases from V and 5 from J; bases not matched to a gene: 11. Sequencing was carried out using peripheral blood. This TCR was recovered from a human donor in a cohort sampled during active COVID-19. The chain links TRBV7-2 to TRBJ2-7; 8 nucleotides align to TRBD1. The CDR3 is CASSPRRQGADEQYF. CDR3 DNA: TGTGCCAGCAGCCCTAGACGGCAGGGGGCTGACGAGCAGTACTTC.